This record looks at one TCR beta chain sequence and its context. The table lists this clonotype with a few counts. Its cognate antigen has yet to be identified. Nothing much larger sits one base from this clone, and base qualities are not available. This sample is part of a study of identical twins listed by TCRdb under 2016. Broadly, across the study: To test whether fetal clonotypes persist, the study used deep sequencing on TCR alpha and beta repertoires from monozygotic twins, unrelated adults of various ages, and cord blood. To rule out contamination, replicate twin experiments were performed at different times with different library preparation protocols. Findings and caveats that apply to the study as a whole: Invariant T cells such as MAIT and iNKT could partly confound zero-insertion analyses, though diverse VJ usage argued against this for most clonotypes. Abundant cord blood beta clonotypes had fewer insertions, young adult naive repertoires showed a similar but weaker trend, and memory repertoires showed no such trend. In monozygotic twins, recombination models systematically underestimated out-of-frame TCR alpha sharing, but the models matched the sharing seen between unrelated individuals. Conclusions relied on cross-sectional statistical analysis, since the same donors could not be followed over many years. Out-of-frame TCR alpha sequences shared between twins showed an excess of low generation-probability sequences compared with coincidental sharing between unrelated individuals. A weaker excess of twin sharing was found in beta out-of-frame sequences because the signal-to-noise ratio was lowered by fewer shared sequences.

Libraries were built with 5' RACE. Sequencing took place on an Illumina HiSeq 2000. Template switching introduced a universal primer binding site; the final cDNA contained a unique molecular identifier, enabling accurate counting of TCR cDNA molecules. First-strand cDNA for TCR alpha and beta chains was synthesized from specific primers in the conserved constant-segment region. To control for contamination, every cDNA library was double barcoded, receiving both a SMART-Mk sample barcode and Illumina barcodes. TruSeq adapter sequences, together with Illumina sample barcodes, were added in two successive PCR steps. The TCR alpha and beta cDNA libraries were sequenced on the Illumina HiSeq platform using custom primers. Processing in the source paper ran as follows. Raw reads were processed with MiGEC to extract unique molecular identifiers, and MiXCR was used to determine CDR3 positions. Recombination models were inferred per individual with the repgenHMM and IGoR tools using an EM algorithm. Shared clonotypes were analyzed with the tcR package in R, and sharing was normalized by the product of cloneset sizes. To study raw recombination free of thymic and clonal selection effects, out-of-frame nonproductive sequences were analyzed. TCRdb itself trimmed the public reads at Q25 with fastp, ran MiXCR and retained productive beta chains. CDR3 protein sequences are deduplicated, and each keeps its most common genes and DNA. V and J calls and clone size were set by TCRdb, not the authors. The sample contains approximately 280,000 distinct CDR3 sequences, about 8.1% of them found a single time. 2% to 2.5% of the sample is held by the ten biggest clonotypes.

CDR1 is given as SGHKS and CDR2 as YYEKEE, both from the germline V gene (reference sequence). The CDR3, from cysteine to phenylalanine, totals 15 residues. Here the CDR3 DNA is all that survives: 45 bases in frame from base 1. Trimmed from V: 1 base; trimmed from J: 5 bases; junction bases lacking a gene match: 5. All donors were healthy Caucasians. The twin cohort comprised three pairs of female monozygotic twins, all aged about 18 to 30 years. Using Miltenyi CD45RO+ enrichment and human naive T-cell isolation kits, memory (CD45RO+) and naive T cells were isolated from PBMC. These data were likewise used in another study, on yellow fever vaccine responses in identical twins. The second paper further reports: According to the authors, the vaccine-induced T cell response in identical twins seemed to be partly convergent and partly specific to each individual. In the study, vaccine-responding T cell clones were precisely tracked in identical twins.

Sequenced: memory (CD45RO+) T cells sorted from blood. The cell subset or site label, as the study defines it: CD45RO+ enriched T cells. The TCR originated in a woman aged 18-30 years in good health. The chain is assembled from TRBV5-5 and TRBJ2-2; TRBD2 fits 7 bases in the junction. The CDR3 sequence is CASSLSGGRTGELFF. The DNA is TGTGCCAGCAGCTTGTCGGGAGGAAGAACCGGGGAGCTGTTTTTT.